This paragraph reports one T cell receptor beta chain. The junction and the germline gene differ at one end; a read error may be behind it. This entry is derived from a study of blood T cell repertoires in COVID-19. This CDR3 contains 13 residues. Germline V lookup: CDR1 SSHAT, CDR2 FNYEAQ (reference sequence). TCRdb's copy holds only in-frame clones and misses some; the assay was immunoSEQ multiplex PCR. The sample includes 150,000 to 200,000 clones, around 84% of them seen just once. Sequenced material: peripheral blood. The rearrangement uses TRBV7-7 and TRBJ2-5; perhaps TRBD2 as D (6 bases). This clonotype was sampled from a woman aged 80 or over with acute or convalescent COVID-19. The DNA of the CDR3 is TGTGCTAGCAGCTTAGGAGGGCGAGAGACCCAGTACTTC. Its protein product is CASSLGGRETQYF.